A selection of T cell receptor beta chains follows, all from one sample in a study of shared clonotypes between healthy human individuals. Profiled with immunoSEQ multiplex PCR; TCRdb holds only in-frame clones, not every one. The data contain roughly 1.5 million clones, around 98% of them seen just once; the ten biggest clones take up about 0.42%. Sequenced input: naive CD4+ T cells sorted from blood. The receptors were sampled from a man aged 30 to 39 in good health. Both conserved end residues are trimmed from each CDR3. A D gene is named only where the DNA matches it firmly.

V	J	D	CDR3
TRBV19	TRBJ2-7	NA	ASSRTSYEQY
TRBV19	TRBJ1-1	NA	ASSIILMNTEAF
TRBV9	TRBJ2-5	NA	ASSVPGETQY
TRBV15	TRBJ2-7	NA	ATSSRATYEQY
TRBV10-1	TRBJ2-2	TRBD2	ASRAGGSTGELF
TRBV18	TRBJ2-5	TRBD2	ASSLRPAGSRETQY
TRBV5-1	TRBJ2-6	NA	ASSSQGTGANVLT
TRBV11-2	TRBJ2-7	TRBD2	ASGGDYEQY
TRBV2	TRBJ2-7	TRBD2	ASKYSAGPPLEQY
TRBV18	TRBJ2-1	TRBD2	ASSLLTSGSSYNEQF
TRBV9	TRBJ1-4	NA	ASGPSLRSEKLF
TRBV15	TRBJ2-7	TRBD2	ATSRVLSGPSYEQY
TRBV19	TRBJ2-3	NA	ASSVPGSTDTQY
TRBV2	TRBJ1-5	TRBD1	ASSGPNRTGGKQPQH
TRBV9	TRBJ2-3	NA	ASSPGVSPGTDTQY
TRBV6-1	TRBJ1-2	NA	ASSPTSGSLYGYT
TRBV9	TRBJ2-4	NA	ASSVESSLVGIQY
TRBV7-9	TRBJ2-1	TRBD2	ASSPPRLAGVNEQF
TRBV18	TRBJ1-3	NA	ASSPPSLDSGNTIY
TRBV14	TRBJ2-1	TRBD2	ASSQVRPGTSGIGEQF
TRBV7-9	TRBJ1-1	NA	ASTPRERAEAF
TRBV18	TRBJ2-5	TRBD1	ASSSGGQGQETQY
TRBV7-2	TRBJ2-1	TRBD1	ASSFGGQGAMNEQF
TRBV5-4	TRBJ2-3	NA	ASSFPAGGPGDTQY
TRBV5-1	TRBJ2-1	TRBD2	ASSPTTSGAGDEQF
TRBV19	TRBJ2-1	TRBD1	ASSLSGQPNNEQF
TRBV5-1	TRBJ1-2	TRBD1	ASSLAGQDYGYT
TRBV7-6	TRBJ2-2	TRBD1	ASSLGGQPPGELF
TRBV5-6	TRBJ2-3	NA	ASSALGESPSTDTQY
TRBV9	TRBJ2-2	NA	ASNSPGKAENGELF
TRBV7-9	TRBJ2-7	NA	ASSLGRPYEQY
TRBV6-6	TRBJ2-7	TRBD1	ASSYSAGGAIGQY
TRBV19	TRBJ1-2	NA	ASSIYALKDYGYT
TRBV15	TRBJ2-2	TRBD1	ATSRGTGTNTGELF
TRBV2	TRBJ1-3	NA	ASSDRGRSGNTIY
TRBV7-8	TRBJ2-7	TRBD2	ASSPRKAGHYEQY
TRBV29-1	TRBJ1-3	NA	SVEERGSGNTIY
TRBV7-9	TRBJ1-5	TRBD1	ASSLRGQNSNQPQH
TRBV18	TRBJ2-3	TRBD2	ASSPRLAGEGDTQY
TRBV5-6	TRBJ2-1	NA	ASSLRQTYNEQF
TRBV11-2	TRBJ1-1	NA	ASSFGVQGEAF
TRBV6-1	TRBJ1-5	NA	ASRETAGPTFQH
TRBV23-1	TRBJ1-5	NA	ASSQLNQPQH
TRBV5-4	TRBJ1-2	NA	ASSLASNYGYT
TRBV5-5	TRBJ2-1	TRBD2	ASGSSGSYNEQF
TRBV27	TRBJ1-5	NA	ASSPRGPDQPQH
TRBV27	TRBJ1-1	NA	ASSSAGQPGEGAF
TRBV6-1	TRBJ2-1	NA	ASNSWRNEQF